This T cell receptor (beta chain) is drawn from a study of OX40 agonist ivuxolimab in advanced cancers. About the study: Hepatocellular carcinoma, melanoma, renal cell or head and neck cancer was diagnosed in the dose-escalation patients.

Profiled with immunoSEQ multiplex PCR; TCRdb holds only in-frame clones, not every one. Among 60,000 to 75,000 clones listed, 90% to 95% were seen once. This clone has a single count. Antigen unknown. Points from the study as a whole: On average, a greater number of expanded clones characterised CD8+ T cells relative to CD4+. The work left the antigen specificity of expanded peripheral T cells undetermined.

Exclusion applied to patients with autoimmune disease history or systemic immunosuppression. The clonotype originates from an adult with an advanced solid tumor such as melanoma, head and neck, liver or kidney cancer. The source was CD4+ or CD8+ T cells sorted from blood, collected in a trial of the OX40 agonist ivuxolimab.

CDR3 in amino acids: CASSPRATSGTYEQYF. DNA of the CDR3: TGTGCCAGCAGCCCCCGGGCGACTAGCGGTACCTACGAGCAGTACTTC. The rearrangement uses TRBV27 and TRBJ2-7, with 9 bases matching TRBD2. J lost 2 bases, V lost 6 bases, and 11 bases had no gene match. The CDR3 has 16 residues. CDR1 and CDR2 from the germline V gene are MNHEY and SMNVEV (reference sequence).